Included here is one T cell receptor (beta chain) sequence, with context. Its antigen is unidentified. V shed 4 bases, J shed 6 bases, and the junction held 10 bases outside the gene matches. Germline assignment: CDR1 MGHRA and CDR2 YSYEKL. The CDR3 length is 17 residues. These data are taken from a study of T cell responses to AZD1222 COVID-19 vaccine. Study-level points and caveats: After the peak T cell response, and only then, were repertoires sampled. At baseline, just 5 or 6 AZD1222 recipients tested seropositive. Vaccination with two AZD1222 doses was followed by a rise in Spike-specific TCR breadth and depth.

Clones were read by immunoSEQ multiplex PCR, and TCRdb kept only the in-frame ones, dropping some. Among 130,000 or so clones listed, approximately 93% were seen once. Specimen: peripheral blood, collected on day 0 of AZD1222 vaccination. This TCR was sampled from an adult in good health. V is TRBV4-1 and J is TRBJ2-1; 12 bases align to TRBD2. As DNA, the CDR3 is TGCGCCAGCAGCCGGGGAGGACTAGCGGGATTGGGCAATGAGCAGTTCTTC. Protein sequence: CASSRGGLAGLGNEQFF.